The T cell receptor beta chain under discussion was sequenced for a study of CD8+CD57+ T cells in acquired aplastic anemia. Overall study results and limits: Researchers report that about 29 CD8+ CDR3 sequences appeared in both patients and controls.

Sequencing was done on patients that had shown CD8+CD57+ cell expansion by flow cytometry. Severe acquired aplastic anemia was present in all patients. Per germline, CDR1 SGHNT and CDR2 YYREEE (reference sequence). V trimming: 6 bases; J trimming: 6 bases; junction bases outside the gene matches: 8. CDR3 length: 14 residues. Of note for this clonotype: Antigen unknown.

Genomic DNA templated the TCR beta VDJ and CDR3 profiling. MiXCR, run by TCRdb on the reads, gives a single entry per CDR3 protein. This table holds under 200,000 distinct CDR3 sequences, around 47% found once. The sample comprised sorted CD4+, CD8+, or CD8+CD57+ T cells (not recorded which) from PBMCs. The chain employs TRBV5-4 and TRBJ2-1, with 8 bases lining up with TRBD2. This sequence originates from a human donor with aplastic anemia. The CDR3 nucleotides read TGTGCCAGCAATGCACGGGAGGGCCGCAATGAGCAGTTCTTC. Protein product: CASNAREGRNEQFF. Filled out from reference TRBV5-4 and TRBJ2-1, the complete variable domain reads ETGVTQSPTHLIKTRGQQVTLRCSSQSGHNTVSWYQQALGQGPQFIFQYYREEENGRGNFPPRFSGLQFPNYSSELNVNALELDDSALYLCASNAREGRNEQFFGPGTRLTVL.